This passage covers 2 T cell receptor beta chains from one sample sequenced in a study of response to subunit inactivated influenza vaccine. TCRdb called the RT-PCR reads again in MiXCR, with one record for every CDR3 protein. The repertoire includes approximately 500,000 distinct CDR3 sequences, 13% of them detected once, and over 10% sits in the top ten. Sequencing used PBMCs from blood, obtained 40 to 50 days after vaccination. Receptors were obtained from a man aged 50-59 years who received an inactivated influenza vaccine.

The V and J genes are TRBV20-1 and TRBJ1-1; tentative D call: TRBD1 (5 bases). CDR1 is DFQATT and CDR2 is SNEGSKA in the germline V gene (reference sequence). Trimming removed 3 bases from V and 0 bases from J, with 14 bases in between. The CDR3 consists of 15 residues. The CDR3 DNA sequence: TGCAGTGCTAGGGAGCGGGGCGCCTTGAACACTGAAGCTTTCTTT. This codes for CSARERGALNTEAFF.

A few counts support this clonotype. This chain connects TRBV2 to TRBJ2-2; no definite D call. The V end was cut by 2 bases, the J end by 0 bases, with 7 bases between. This CDR3 contains 15 residues. Germline V lookup: CDR1 SNHLY, CDR2 FYNNEI. The CDR3 is CASSEPLANTGELFF. The CDR3 bases are TGTGCCAGCAGTGAACCTCTAGCGAACACCGGGGAGCTGTTTTTT. Full variable domain (remainder filled in from reference TRBV2 and TRBJ2-2): EPEVTQTPSHQVTQMGQEVILRCVPISNHLYFYWYRQILGQKVEFLVSFYNNEISEKSEIFDDQFSVERPDGSNFTLKIRSTKLEDSAMYFCASSEPLANTGELFFGEGSRLTVL.